This T cell receptor beta chain comes out of a study of molecular identifiers for immune sequencing clone quantification. The CDR3 runs 17 residues. The V gene lost 7 bases and the J gene lost 0 bases, with 19 bases spanning the gap. CDR1 MNHEY and CDR2 SVGEGT come from the germline V gene. TCRdb re-analysed the PCR reads in MiXCR, keeping a single row per CDR3 protein. Of some 100,000 distinct CDR3 sequences in the sample, over 30% were seen once. The chain couples TRBV6-2 or TRBV6-3 to TRBJ2-1; D might be TRBD2 (5 bases). This TCR was sampled from a human donor in good health. Some libraries in this study had Jurkat cell RNA spiked in. Sample: naive CD8+ T cells from blood, with Jurkat cell RNA spiked in. Described subset: FACS-sorted CD8+CD4-CCR7+CD45RA+ naive T cells. This CDR3 is CASTETIPPGSYNEQFF. Here the CDR3 DNA reads TGTGCCAGCACCGAGACTATACCACCTGGCTCCTACAATGAGCAGTTCTTC.